Detailed here is one T cell receptor beta chain. The antigen is undetermined. Deep was the level at which the assay was run. The data were produced by immunoSEQ multiplex PCR, yet TCRdb's version contains in-frame clones alone and is incomplete. The sample includes more than 2,000,000 clones, roughly 92% of them seen just once. The entry originates in a study of shared clonotypes between healthy human individuals. Study-wide results and limits: Even with large depth, rarefaction showed that sorted-subset sequencing was incomplete.

Trimming took 7 bases from V and 2 from J, leaving 10 bases between them. The length of the CDR3 is 13 residues. Germline loops: CDR1 MNHNY, CDR2 SVGAGI (reference sequence). Those who donated were healthy HIV-negative adults, with no recent acute infections or vaccinations reported. Donors comprised only Caucasian adults living in Nashville, Tennessee. The sequencing input was naive CD4+ T cells sorted from blood. Regarding subset: CD45RA+ positively selected. The TCR originated in a man younger than 30 in good health. This chain connects TRBV6-6 to TRBJ2-3; D is uncertain. The CDR3 sequence is CASKGGFTDTQYF. The CDR3 DNA reads as TGTGCCAGCAAGGGCGGATTCACAGATACGCAGTATTTT.